A selection of T cell receptor beta chains follows, all from one sample in a study of PD-1 blockade in classical Hodgkin lymphoma. The method was immunoSEQ multiplex PCR; TCRdb's version includes in-frame clones alone and lacks a portion of them. The profile shows 50,000 to 75,000 clones, around 89% of them singletons. The sample here was peripheral blood mononuclear cells (PBMCs), taken at baseline. These receptors all stem from a human donor with classical Hodgkin lymphoma. CDR3s include the opening cysteine and the closing phenylalanine or tryptophan. The size of a clone is reported for some rows only, either as once, few or many, or as a class for expanded clones.

j_call,clone_size,v_call,cdr3_aa
TRBJ1-2,few,TRBV6-5,CASSGGANNYGYTF
TRBJ1-6,NA,TRBV2,CASSDMFSSYNSPLHF
TRBJ2-6,NA,TRBV6-1,CASSVDDEGYHSGANVLTF
TRBJ1-5,NA,TRBV6-1,CASSALQGSFGYSNQPQHF
TRBJ1-2,NA,TRBV5-4,CASSSWTLHYGYTF
TRBJ2-7,NA,TRBV7-6,CASSAYPRDRGVYEQYF
TRBJ2-1,NA,TRBV19,CASSPLGAEQFF
TRBJ2-7,large,TRBV5-1,CASSVGPGTSYEQYF
TRBJ2-1,NA,TRBV6-1,CASSAPGALSYNEQFF
TRBJ2-3,NA,TRBV7-9,CASSSSLSTDTQYF
TRBJ1-5,NA,TRBV5-4,CASSLGPPQGRNQPQHF
TRBJ1-2,NA,TRBV6-1,CASSEDRVYYGYTF
TRBJ1-6,NA,TRBV25-1,CASSEKDWNSPLHF
TRBJ1-1,NA,TRBV6-1,CASKYSLFEAFF
TRBJ2-3,NA,TRBV5-1,CASSPTLSGGAWGPSTDTQYF
TRBJ2-7,NA,TRBV10-3,CAIRPGTGHYEQYF
TRBJ2-1,few,TRBV5-1,CASTLSPRLAVNEQFF
TRBJ1-1,NA,TRBV28,CASSLSNGGQPNTEAFF
TRBJ1-6,NA,TRBV4-1,CASSPGPSSYNSPLHF
TRBJ2-7,NA,TRBV9,CASSGHDSYEQYF
TRBJ1-2,once,TRBV6-6,CASSPSSSYGYTF
TRBJ2-7,once,TRBV4-1,CASSPGLAEQYF
TRBJ1-2,NA,TRBV7-2,CASSFSGTGDYGYTF
TRBJ2-5,NA,TRBV7-8,CASSPGQDTQYF
TRBJ1-6,NA,TRBV9,CASSHGTEASPLHF
TRBJ1-6,NA,TRBV30,CAWSRGESSYNSPLHF
TRBJ1-1,NA,TRBV28,CASSLWEGQEAFF
TRBJ2-3,NA,TRBV13,CASSLRLGLEADTQYF
TRBJ2-7,NA,TRBV27,CASSTGSAYEQYF
TRBJ2-5,NA,TRBV7-7,CASSLVAWIETQYF
TRBJ2-3,NA,TRBV6-4,CASRAEAGGPYDTQYF
TRBJ1-1,few,TRBV30,CAWSQMGMNTEAFF
TRBJ2-7,NA,TRBV7-4,CASSYQYEQYF